This entry features one T cell receptor beta chain sequence. Its cognate antigen is unknown. TCRdb's copy holds only in-frame clones and misses some; the assay was immunoSEQ multiplex PCR. The sample lists 15,000 to 19,000 clones; about 88% were seen once. The data derive from a study of T cell responses to AZD1222 COVID-19 vaccine. Whole-study results and caveats: Only a handful of AZD1222 recipients tested seropositive at baseline.

Second-dose schedules of about 4 or about 12 weeks were combined. The CDR3 runs to 13 residues. Germline V CDR1 and CDR2: LNHDA, SQIVND (reference sequence). The ends were cut back, 0 bases at V and 6 bases at J, with 8 bases in the middle. The V gene is TRBV19, the J gene TRBJ1-1; the D gene is possibly TRBD1 (5 bases). The sequence derives from an adult who received the AZD1222 COVID-19 vaccine. The material was peripheral blood, obtained 28 days after the second AZD1222 dose. This CDR3 reads CASSIDGDAEAFF. CDR3 bases: TGTGCCAGTAGTATAGATGGGGACGCTGAAGCTTTCTTT. The full variable domain, completed using reference TRBV19 and TRBJ1-1, is DGGITQSPKYLFRKEGQNVTLSCEQNLNHDAMYWYRQDPGQGLRLIYYSQIVNDFQKGDIAEGYSVSREKKESFPLTVTSAQKNPTAFYLCASSIDGDAEAFFGQGTRLTVV.